This TCR beta chain stems from a study of monozygotic twins with inflammatory bowel disease. TCRdb reprocessed the 5' RACE reads and keeps a single row for each CDR3 protein, giving no DNA. The listing records a few hundred thousand distinct CDR3 sequences. The CDR3 sequence is 14 residues long. CDR1 is GTSNPN, CDR2 SVGIG, per germline (reference sequence). The chain joins TRBV30 to TRBJ1-6; the TRBD1 assignment by TCRdb is unverifiable without DNA. This receptor was identified in a human donor with ulcerative colitis or Crohn's disease, or a healthy co-twin of an affected twin (not recorded which). Specimen: blood. The CDR3 reads CAWSYQGMGSPLHF.